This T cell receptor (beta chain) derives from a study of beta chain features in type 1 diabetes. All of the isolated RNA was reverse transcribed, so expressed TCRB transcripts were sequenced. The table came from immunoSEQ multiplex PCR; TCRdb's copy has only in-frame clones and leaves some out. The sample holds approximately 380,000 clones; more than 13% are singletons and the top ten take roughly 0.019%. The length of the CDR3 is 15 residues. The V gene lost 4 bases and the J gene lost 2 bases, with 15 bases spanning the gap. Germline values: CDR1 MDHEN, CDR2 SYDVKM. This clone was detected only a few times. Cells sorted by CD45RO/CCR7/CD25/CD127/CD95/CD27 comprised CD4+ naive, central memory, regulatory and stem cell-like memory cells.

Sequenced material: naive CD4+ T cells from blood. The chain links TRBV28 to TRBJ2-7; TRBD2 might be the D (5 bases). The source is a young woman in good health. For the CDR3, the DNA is TGTGCCAGCAGTTCTCAAAAGTACGGGACCTACGAGCAGTACTTC. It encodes CASSSQKYGTYEQYF.